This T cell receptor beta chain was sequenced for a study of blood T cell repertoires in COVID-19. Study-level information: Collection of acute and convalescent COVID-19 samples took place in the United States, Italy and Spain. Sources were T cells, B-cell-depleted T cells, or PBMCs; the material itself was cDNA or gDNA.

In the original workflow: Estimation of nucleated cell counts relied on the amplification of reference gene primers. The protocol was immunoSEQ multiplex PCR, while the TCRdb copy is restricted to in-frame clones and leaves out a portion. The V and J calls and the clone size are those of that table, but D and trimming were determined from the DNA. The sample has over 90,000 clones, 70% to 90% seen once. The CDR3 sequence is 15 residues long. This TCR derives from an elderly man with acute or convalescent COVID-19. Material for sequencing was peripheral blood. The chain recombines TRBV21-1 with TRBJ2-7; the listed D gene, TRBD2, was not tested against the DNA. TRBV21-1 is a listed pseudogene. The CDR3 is CASSKDRREGYEQYF. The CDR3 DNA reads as TGTGCCAGCAGCAAAGATAGGCGGGAGGGCTACGAGCAGTACTTC.